This T cell receptor beta chain was identified in a study of beta chain features in type 1 diabetes. Points from the study as a whole: Among patients with Type 1 diabetes, TCRB CDR3s were moderately but significantly shorter in every one of the four CD4+ subsets.

Isolated RNA was reverse transcribed in full, so expressed TCRB transcripts were sequenced. For naive, central memory and regulatory T cell samples, reads averaged roughly 3.7 million. Clones were sequenced by immunoSEQ multiplex PCR, and TCRdb holds only the in-frame ones, with some missing. This table holds 300,000 to 350,000 clones, around 7.6% found once. In the case of this clone: Its antigen is not identified.

CDR1 is MGHRA and CDR2 is YSYEKL in the germline V gene. V dropped 1 base and J dropped 6; count of bases not matched to a gene: 10. There are 16 residues in the CDR3. The genes are TRBV4-1 and TRBJ2-7; TRBD2 matches at 9 bases. The receptor was isolated from a woman between 18 and 29 years old in good health. The sequenced sample was central memory CD4+ T cells from blood. In DNA, the CDR3 is TGCGCCAGCAGCCAAGTTTTGCGGGAGGGAGGGCGCGAGCAGTACTTC. Protein: CASSQVLREGGREQYF.